A single sample is the source of the 18 T cell receptor delta chains below, sequenced in a study of fetal and pediatric gammadelta thymocytes. TCRdb called clones from the reads again using CATT. The repertoire holds about 910 delta-chain clones, with around 50% as singletons. The sequenced sample consisted of Vgamma9Vdelta2 gamma-delta T cells from the thymus. Subset: sorted CD3+gammadeltaTCR+Vgamma9+Vdelta2+ thymocytes. The receptors derive from a child who underwent cardiac surgery and was recorded as healthy.

A note on this clone: With only one base between it and a far larger clone, this is likely a read error. This chain uses TRDV2 with TRDJ1; the match to TRDD3 covers 10 bases. V was clipped by 4 bases and J by 0 bases; unmatched bases: 19. CDR3 length equals 20 residues. Germline V gene lookup returns CDR1 GEAIGNYY and CDR2 EKD. CDR3 DNA: TGTGCCTGTGAGGGGGCCTTACTAGGGGGATACGTGGGTTACACCGATAAACTCATCTTT. Amino acids: CACEGALLGGYVGYTDKLIF.

Relative to its sample, this clone is large (0.1 to 1%). The same CDR3 can be traced to other DNA sequences in this sample. The rearrangement joins TRDV2 to TRDJ1; weak D call: TRDD2 (6 bases). Trimming shortened V by 4 bases and J by 3 bases, and 26 bases separated the two germline ends. CDR3 length equals 18 residues. Per germline, CDR1 GEAIGNYY and CDR2 EKD. CDR3 nucleotides: TGTGCCTGTGATAAACGTCCTACGTACTGGAACAGGGCCGATAAACTCATCTTT. Translation gives CACDKRPTYWNRADKLIF.

In its sample, this clone is medium-sized. The chain recombines TRDV2 with TRDJ1; D gene ambiguous. Trimming removed 3 bases at V and 5 bases at J, with 18 bases between. Germline values: CDR1 GEAIGNYY, CDR2 EKD. The CDR3 contains 15 residues. CDR3 DNA: TGTGCCTGTGACCCCTTTCCAAAAAGGCATGATAAACTCATCTTT. It is translated as CACDPFPKRHDKLIF.

This clone is categorized as large. The identical CDR3 is also encoded by other nucleotide sequences in the sample. The chain combines TRDV2 with TRDJ1; 13 nucleotides align to TRDD3. Germline CDR1 reads GEAIGNYY; CDR2 reads EKD. The CDR3 covers 17 residues. V lost 1 base to trimming and J lost 2 bases; unmatched junction nucleotides: 6. The CDR3 spells CACDTEILGDTTDKLIF. DNA for the CDR3: TGTGCCTGTGACACGGAGATACTGGGGGATACGACCGATAAACTCATCTTT.

Concerning this clone itself: With only one base between it and a far larger clone, this is likely a read error. The J gene is TRDJ1, the V gene TRDV2; 11 nucleotides match TRDD3. This CDR3 has 18 residues. In germline, CDR1 is GEAIGNYY, CDR2 EKD. CDR3 amino acids: CACDRPYWGIASTNKLIF. The CDR3 DNA follows: TGTGCCTGTGACAGGCCGTACTGGGGGATAGCCTCCACCAATAAACTCATCTTT.

About this clone itself: A single base separates this from a much larger clone, so it may be a read error. This sequence joins TRDV2 and TRDJ3; 13 bases agree with TRDD3. CDR1 is GEAIGNYY, CDR2 EKD, per germline. The CDR3 loop spans 23 amino acids. Here the CDR3 DNA reads TGTGCCTGTGACCCTAAAAACCCGATTTACTGGGGGATACGGTCTTGGGGCACCCGACAGATGTTTTTC. Translating gives CACDPKNPIYWGIRSWGTRQMFF.

Notes on this clone: A read error is likely here: a far larger clone is one base away. Other DNA sequences in this specimen translate into the identical CDR3. The V and J genes are TRDV2 and TRDJ1, with a possible D match to TRDD3 (6 bases). CDR3 size: 15 residues. V was clipped by 1 base and J by 0 bases, with 11 bases between them. Germline CDR1 and CDR2: GEAIGNYY and EKD. CDR3 sequence: CACDTGDTYTDKLIF. The CDR3 DNA reads TGTGCCTGTGACACGGGTGATACGTACACCGATAAACTCATCTTT.

To note about this clone: TCRdb lists the protein of a much larger clone for this DNA, which differs at residue 12, so this is likely a read error; the protein given here is translated from the DNA itself. The rearrangement joins TRDV2 to TRDJ1; D tentatively fits TRDD2 or TRDD3 (5 bases each). V was clipped by 0 bases and J by 6 bases, with 22 bases between them. Germline V gives CDR1 GEAIGNYY, CDR2 EKD. This CDR3 is 17 amino acids long. The CDR3 protein is CACDTAGTHPPYYKLIF. CDR3 DNA: TGTGCCTGTGACACCGCGGGGACCCACCCTCCCTACTATAAACTCATCTTT.

This clone is deemed large. This CDR3 is also generated by other DNA sequences in the sample. This chain connects TRDV2 to TRDJ1; 7 nucleotides match TRDD3. This CDR3 is built from 15 residues. The trim removed 2 bases at V and 3 bases at J, leaving 8 bases unmatched. CDR1 and CDR2 (germline): GEAIGNYY, EKD. CDR3 in amino acids: CACDKVLGYPDKLIF. The DNA for the CDR3 is TGTGCCTGTGACAAAGTACTGGGATACCCCGATAAACTCATCTTT.

By sample fraction, this clone is medium-sized. The chain is built from TRDV2 and TRDJ1; D remains unclear. Germline CDR1 reads GEAIGNYY; CDR2 reads EKD. This CDR3 region has 15 residues. V lost 0 bases and J lost 2, with 12 bases in between. CDR3 loop: CACDTLLSGTDKLIF. The CDR3 region has the DNA TGTGCCTGTGACACCTTACTGTCCGGAACCGATAAACTCATCTTT.

Comment on this clone: The protein in TCRdb stems from a much larger clone and differs at residue 5 from this DNA's translation, likely a read error; here the protein is translated from the DNA. This chain uses TRDV2 with TRDJ1, with 12 bases aligning to TRDD3. In germline, CDR1 is GEAIGNYY, CDR2 EKD. This CDR3 has 16 residues. Losses at the gene ends were 0 bases for V and 3 bases for J; bases not matched to a gene: 4. Written as DNA, the CDR3 is TGTGCCTGTGACACCTTACTGGGGGATACCTCCGATAAACTCATCTTT. This translates into CACDTLLGDTSDKLIF.

This clone was recorded a few times. One base separates it from a far larger clone, so it is likely a read error. The chain is built from TRDV2 and TRDJ1, with 11 nucleotides matching TRDD3. Per germline, CDR1 GEAIGNYY and CDR2 EKD. The CDR3 is 18 amino acids. V trimming: 0 bases; J trimming: 8 bases; junction bases outside the gene matches: 16. The CDR3 protein is CACDTVGSILGDMEKLIF. CDR3 in DNA: TGTGCCTGTGACACCGTCGGATCAATACTGGGGGATATGGAGAAACTCATCTTT.

By share of the sample, this clone is large (0.1 to 1%). The rearrangement links TRDV2 to TRDJ1; D gene ambiguous. The CDR3 totals 14 residues. From germline, CDR1 is GEAIGNYY and CDR2 EKD. Trimming removed 3 bases from V and 0 bases from J, with 10 bases in between. The CDR3 region has the DNA TGTGCCTGTGACTCCCAGACGTACACCGATAAACTCATCTTT. It encodes CACDSQTYTDKLIF.

By frequency in the sample, this clone is large (0.1 to 1%). At the DNA level, this CDR3 is encoded by other sequences in the same sample as well. This sequence joins TRDV2 and TRDJ1; 9 bases map to TRDD3. J was trimmed by 9 bases and V by 0 bases; bases with no gene match: 13. Germline CDR1 is GEAIGNYY and CDR2 is EKD. The CDR3 covers 16 residues. The CDR3 sequence: CACDTKLLGEALELIF. CDR3 nucleotides: TGTGCCTGTGACACCAAATTACTGGGGGAGGCTTTGGAACTCATCTTT.

Notes on this clone: TCRdb lists the protein of a much larger clone for this DNA, which differs at residue 5, so this is likely a read error; the protein given here is translated from the DNA itself. The chain carries TRDV2 and TRDJ1, with TRDD3 matching 9 bases. The germline CDR1 and CDR2 sequences are GEAIGNYY and EKD. CDR3 size: 16 residues. V lost 2 bases to trimming and J lost 6 bases; unmatched junction nucleotides: 12. The CDR3 DNA reads as TGTGCCTGTGACATCGGGGGCCCTTGGGGGATAAATAAACTCATCTTT. Its translation: CACDIGGPWGINKLIF.

Turning to this clone: The protein TCRdb lists belongs to a much larger clone and differs from this DNA's translation at residue 4, which points to a read error; the protein shown is made from the DNA. The gene calls are TRDV2 and TRDJ1; 7 bases fit TRDD3. The length of the CDR3 is 17 residues. Trimming at V came to 5 bases and at J to 3 bases, leaving 17 bases not matched to a gene. The germline gives CDR1 GEAIGNYY, CDR2 EKD. The CDR3 protein is CACVGYWGATKSDKLIF. In DNA form, the CDR3 reads TGTGCCTGTGTCGGTTACTGGGGCGCTACTAAGTCCGATAAACTCATCTTT.

Comment on this clone: This likely stems from a read error, as it lies one base from a far larger clone. This chain connects TRDV2 to TRDJ1; no firm D call. Germline V gene lookup returns CDR1 GEAIGNYY and CDR2 EKD. Trimming left V 3 bases short and J 0 bases short, with 4 bases between. The CDR3 is 12 amino acids. The CDR3 nucleotides are TGTGCCTGTGACCGAAACACCGATAAACTCATCTTT. It is translated as CACDRNTDKLIF.

The table lists this clone with a few counts. It may be a read error: a sequence one base away is much more abundant. Additional DNA sequences in this sample encode the identical CDR3. The rearrangement links TRDV2 to TRDJ1, with D unclear. In germline, CDR1 is GEAIGNYY, CDR2 EKD. Trimming pared 2 bases from V and 0 bases from J, leaving 15 bases between. The CDR3 sequence is 16 residues long. CDR3 nucleotides: TGTGCCTGTGACAAGGATGGCCCTTTGTACACCGATAAACTCATCTTT. This sequence encodes CACDKDGPLYTDKLIF.